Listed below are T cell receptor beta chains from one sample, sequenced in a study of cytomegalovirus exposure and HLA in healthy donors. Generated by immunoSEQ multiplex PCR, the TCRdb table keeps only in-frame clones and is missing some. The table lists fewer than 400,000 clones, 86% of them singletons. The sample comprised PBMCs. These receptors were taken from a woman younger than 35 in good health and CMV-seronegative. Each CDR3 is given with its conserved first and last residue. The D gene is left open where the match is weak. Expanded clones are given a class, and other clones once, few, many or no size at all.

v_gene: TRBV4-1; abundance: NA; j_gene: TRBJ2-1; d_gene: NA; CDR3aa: CASRGNSYNEQFF; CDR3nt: TGCGCCAGCCGAGGGAACTCCTACAATGAGCAGTTCTTC
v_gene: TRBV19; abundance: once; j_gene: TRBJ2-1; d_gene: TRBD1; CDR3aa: CASKGQGYDEQFF; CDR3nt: TGTGCCAGTAAGGGACAGGGATACGATGAGCAGTTCTTC
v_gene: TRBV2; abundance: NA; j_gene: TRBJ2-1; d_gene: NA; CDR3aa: CASSPQGQYNEQFF; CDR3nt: TGTGCCAGCAGTCCACAAGGACAGTACAATGAGCAGTTCTTC
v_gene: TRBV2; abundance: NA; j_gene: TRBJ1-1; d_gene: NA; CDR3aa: CASTRTAMNTEAFF; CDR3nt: TGTGCCAGCACCCGGACAGCCATGAACACTGAAGCTTTCTTT
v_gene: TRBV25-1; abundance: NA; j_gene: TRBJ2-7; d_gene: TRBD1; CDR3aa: CASSANAGTGAYEQYF; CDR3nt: TGTGCCAGCAGTGCTAACGCCGGGACAGGGGCCTACGAGCAGTACTTC
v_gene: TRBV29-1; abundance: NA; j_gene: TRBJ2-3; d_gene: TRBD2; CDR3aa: CSVRTSGIGTDTQYF; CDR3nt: TGCAGCGTTAGGACTAGCGGGATTGGCACAGATACGCAGTATTTT
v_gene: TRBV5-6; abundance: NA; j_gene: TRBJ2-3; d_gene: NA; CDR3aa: CASSFAAGLRTSTDTQYF; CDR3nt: TGTGCCAGCAGCTTTGCAGCGGGTCTTAGAACTAGCACAGATACGCAGTATTTT
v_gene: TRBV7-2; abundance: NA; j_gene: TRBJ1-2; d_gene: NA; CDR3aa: CASSSLGQNYGYTF; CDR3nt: TGTGCCAGCAGCTCCCTCGGACAGAACTATGGCTACACCTTC
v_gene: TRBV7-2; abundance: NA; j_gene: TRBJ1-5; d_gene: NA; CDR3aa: CASSRGGQPQHF; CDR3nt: TGTGCCAGCAGCCGGGGGGGTCAGCCCCAGCATTTT
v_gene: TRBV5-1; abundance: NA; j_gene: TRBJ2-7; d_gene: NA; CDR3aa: CASSLGAGSSYEQYF; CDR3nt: TGCGCCAGCAGCTTGGGGGCAGGTTCTTCCTACGAGCAGTACTTC